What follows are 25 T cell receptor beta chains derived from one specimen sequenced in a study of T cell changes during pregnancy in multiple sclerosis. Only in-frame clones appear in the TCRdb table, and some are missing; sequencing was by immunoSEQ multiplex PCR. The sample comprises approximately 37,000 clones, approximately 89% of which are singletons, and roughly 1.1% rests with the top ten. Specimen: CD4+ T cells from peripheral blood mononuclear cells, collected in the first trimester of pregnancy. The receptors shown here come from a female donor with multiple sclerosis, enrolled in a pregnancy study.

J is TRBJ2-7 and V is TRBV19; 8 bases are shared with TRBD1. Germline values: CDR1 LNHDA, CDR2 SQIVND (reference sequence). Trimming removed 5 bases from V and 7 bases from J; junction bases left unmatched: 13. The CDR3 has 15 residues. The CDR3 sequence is CASSFRTGYTGEQYF. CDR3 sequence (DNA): TGTGCCAGTAGTTTTCGGACAGGGTATACGGGTGAGCAGTACTTC.

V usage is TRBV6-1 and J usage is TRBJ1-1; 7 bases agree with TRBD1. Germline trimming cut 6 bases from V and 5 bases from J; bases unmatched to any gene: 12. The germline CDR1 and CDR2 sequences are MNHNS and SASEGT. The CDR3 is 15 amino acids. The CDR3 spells CASSASQGFGTEAFF. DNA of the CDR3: TGTGCCAGCAGCGCCTCACAGGGGTTTGGAACTGAAGCTTTCTTT.

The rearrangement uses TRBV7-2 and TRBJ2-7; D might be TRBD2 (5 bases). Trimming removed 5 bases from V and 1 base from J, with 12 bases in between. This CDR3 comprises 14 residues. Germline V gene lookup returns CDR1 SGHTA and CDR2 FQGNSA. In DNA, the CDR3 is TGTGCCAGCAGCCTAGATCCGGGGTCCTACGAGCAGTACTTC. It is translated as CASSLDPGSYEQYF.

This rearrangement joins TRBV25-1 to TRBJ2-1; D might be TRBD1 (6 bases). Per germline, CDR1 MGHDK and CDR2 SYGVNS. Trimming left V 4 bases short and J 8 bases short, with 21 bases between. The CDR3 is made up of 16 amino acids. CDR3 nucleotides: TGTGCCAGCAGTGTTCAACAGGGAATAGGCGGCGATGAGCAGTTCTTC. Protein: CASSVQQGIGGDEQFF.

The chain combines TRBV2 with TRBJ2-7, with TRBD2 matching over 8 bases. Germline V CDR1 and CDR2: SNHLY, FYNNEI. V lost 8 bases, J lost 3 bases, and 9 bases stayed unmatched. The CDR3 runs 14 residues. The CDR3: CASGPLAGLYEQYF. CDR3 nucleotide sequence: TGTGCCAGCGGACCCCTAGCGGGTCTCTACGAGCAGTACTTC.

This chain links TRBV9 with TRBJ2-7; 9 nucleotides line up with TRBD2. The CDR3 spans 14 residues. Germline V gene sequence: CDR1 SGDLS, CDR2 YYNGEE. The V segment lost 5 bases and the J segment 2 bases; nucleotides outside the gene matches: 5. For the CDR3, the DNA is TGTGCCAGCAGTCTTAGCGGGAGTACCTACGAGCAGTACTTC. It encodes CASSLSGSTYEQYF.

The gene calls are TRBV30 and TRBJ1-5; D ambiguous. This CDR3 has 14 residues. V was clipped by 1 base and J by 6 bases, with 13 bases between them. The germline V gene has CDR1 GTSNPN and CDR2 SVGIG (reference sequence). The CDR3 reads CAWSAANLGQPQHF. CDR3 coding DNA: TGTGCCTGGAGTGCCGCGAACCTTGGTCAGCCCCAGCATTTT.

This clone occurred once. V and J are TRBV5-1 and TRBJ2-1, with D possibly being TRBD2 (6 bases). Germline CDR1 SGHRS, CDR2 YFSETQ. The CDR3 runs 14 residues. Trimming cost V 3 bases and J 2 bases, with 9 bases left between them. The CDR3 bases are TGCGCCAGCAGCTCATTAGCGGCCTACAATGAGCAGTTCTTC. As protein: CASSSLAAYNEQFF.

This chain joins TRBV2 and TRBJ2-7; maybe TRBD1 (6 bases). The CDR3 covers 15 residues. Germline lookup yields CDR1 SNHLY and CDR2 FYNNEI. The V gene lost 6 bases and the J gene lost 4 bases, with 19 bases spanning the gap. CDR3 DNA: TGTGCCAGCAGACAACAGGGCCTTTCCTCTTACGAGCAGTACTTC. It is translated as CASRQQGLSSYEQYF.

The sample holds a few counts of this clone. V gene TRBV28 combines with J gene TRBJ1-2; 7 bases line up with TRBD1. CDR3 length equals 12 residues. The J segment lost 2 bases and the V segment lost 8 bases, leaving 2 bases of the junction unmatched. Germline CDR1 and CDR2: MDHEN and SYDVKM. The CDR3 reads CASETGNYGYTF. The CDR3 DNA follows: TGTGCCAGCGAGACAGGGAACTATGGCTACACCTTC.

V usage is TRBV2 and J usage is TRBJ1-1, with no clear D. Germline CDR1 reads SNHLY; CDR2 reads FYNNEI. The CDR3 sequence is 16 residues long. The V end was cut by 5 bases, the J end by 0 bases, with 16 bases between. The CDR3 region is CASSNLGGRLNTEAFF. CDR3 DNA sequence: TGTGCCAGCAGTAACTTAGGAGGGAGGTTGAACACTGAAGCTTTCTTT.

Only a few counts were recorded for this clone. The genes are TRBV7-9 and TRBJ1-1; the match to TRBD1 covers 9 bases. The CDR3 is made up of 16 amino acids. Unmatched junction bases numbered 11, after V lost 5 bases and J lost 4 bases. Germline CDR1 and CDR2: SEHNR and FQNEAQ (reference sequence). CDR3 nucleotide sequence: TGTGCCAGCAGCCCCAAGACAGGGGGGTTTCTCACTGAAGCTTTCTTT. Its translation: CASSPKTGGFLTEAFF.

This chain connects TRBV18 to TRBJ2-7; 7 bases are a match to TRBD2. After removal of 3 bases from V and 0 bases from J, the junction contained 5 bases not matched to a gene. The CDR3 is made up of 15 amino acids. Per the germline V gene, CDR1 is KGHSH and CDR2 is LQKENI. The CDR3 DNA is TGTGCCAGCTCACCTCCGAGCGGGACCTCCTACGAGCAGTACTTC. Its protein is CASSPPSGTSYEQYF.

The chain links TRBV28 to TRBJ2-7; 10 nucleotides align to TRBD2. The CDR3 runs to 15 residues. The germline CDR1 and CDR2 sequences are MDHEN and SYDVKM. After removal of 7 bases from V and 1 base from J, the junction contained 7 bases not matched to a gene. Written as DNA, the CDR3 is TGTGCCAGCATTGGAGCTAGCGGGGGATCCTACGAGCAGTACTTC. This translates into CASIGASGGSYEQYF.

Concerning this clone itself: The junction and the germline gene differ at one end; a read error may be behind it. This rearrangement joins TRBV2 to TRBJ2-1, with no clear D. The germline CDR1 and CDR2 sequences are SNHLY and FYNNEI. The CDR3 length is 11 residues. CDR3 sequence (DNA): TGTGCCAGCACTGAAGGGTTGAGGCAGTTCTTC. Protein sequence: CASTEGLRQFF.

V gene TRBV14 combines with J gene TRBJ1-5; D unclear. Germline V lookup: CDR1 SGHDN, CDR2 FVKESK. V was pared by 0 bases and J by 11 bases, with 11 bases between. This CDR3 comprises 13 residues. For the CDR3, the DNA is TGTGCCAGCAGCCAAGATCTCGACGAGGCCCAGCATTTT. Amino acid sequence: CASSQDLDEAQHF.

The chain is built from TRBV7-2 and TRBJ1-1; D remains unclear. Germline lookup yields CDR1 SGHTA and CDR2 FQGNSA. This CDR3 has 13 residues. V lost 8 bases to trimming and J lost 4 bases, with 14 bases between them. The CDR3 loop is CASGLSPATEAFF. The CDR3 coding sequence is TGTGCCAGCGGGCTAAGTCCCGCCACTGAAGCTTTCTTT. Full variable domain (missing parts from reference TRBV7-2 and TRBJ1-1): GAGVSQSPSNKVTEKGKDVELRCDPISGHTALYWYRQSLGQGLEFLIYFQGNSAPDKSGLPSDRFSAERTGGSVSTLTIQRTQQEDSAVYLCASGLSPATEAFFGQGTRLTVV.

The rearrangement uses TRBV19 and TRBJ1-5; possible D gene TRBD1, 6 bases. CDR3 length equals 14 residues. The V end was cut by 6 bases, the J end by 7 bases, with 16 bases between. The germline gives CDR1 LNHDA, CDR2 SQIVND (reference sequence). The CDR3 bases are TGTGCCAGTAGGCCAGGGGCAAACATCCAGCCCCAGCATTTT. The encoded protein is CASRPGANIQPQHF.

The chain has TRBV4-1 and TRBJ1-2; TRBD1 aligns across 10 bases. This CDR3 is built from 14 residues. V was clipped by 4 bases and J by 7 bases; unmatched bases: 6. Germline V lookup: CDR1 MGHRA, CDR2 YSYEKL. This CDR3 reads CASSPGDRGAGYTF. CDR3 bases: TGCGCCAGCAGCCCTGGGGACAGGGGAGCTGGCTACACCTTC.

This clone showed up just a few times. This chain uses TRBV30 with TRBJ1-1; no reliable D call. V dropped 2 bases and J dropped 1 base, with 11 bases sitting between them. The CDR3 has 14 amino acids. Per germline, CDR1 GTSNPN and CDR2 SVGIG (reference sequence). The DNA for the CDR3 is TGTGCCTGGAGTATGAACCGGGGGAACACTGAAGCTTTCTTT. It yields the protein CAWSMNRGNTEAFF.

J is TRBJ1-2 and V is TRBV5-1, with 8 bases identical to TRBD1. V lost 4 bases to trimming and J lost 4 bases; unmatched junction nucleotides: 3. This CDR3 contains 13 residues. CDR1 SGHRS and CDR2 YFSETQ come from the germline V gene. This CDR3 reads CASSPGTGYGYTF. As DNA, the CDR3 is TGCGCCAGCAGCCCGGGGACAGGCTATGGCTACACCTTC.

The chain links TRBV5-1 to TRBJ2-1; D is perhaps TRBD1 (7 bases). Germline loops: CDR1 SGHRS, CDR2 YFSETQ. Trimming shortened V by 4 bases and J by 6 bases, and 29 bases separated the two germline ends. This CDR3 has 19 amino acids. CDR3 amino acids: CASSPEGAASPGKFNEQFF. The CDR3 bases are TGCGCCAGCAGCCCGGAGGGGGCAGCTAGCCCCGGGAAATTCAATGAGCAGTTCTTC.

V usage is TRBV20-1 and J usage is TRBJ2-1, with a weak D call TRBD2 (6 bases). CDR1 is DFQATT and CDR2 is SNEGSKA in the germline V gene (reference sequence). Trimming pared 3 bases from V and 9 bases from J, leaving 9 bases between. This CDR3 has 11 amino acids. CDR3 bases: TGCAGTGCTAGCGTGCGGGGTGAGCAGTTCTTC. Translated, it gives CSASVRGEQFF.

For the CDR3, the DNA is TGTGCCAGTAAGCCCTACCGGGAGGGGGGGGCTAGCACAGATACGCAGTATTTT. Encoded protein: CASKPYREGGASTDTQYF. The chain employs TRBV19 and TRBJ2-3; the match to TRBD2 covers 8 bases. Trimming at V came to 7 bases and at J to 0 bases, leaving 15 bases not matched to a gene. The CDR3 loop spans 18 amino acids. From germline, CDR1 is LNHDA and CDR2 SQIVND (reference sequence). Drawing the rest from reference TRBV19 and TRBJ2-3, the complete variable domain is DGGITQSPKYLFRKEGQNVTLSCEQNLNHDAMYWYRQDPGQGLRLIYYSQIVNDFQKGDIAEGYSVSREKKESFPLTVTSAQKNPTAFYLCASKPYREGGASTDTQYFGPGTRLTVL.

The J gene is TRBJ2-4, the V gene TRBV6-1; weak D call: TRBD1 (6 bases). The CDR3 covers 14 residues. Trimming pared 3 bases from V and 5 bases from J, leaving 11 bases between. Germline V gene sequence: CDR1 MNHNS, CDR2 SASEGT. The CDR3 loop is CASSDLGGQNIQYF. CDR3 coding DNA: TGTGCCAGCAGTGACCTTGGGGGCCAAAACATTCAGTACTTC.